The 18 T cell receptor beta chains below were found in one sample sequenced in a study of control samples from healthy donors and cancer patients. Sequencing was performed with immunoSEQ multiplex PCR; in TCRdb, only in-frame clones are kept and a portion is missing. This sample carries about 180,000 clones, approximately 92% of them seen once, and the ten largest clones take 1.2% to 1.5%. Sequencing was performed on blood. These receptors all stem from a man aged 30 to 39 in good health.

This clone was counted a single time. The chain joins TRBV15 to TRBJ2-5, with D hard to call. Germline values: CDR1 LNHNV, CDR2 YYDKDF (reference sequence). Trimming removed 0 bases at V and 0 bases at J, with 8 bases between. The CDR3 sequence is 15 residues long. CDR3 in amino acids: CATSRDLSHQETQYF. CDR3 nucleotide sequence: TGTGCCACCAGCAGAGATCTTTCCCACCAAGAGACCCAGTACTTC.

This rearrangement joins TRBV29-1 to TRBJ2-5, with D hard to call. CDR1 is SQVTM, CDR2 ANQGSEA, per germline. Trimming stripped 6 bases from V and 2 bases from J, with 10 bases between. CDR3 length: 12 residues. The CDR3 here is CSVRRNQETQYF. The DNA for the CDR3 is TGCAGCGTACGACGCAATCAAGAGACCCAGTACTTC.

The V call is TRBV19, the J call TRBJ1-5, with no clear D. Germline CDR1 and CDR2: LNHDA and SQIVND (reference sequence). Trimming removed 7 bases from V and 4 bases from J, with 11 bases in between. This CDR3 is built from 13 residues. DNA for the CDR3: TGTGCCAGTACCGTACAAAATAATCAGCCCCAGCATTTT. Translated, it gives CASTVQNNQPQHF.

The chain couples TRBV30 to TRBJ2-3; TRBD2 matches 13 bases. Looked up from germline, CDR1 is GTSNPN and CDR2 is SVGIG (reference sequence). J was trimmed by 4 bases and V by 3 bases; bases with no gene match: 7. There are 16 residues in the CDR3. CDR3 coding DNA: TGTGCCTGGAGCCCCGGACTAGCGGGGGTCGCAGATACGCAGTATTTT. Amino acids: CAWSPGLAGVADTQYF. Using reference TRBV30 and TRBJ2-3 for the parts outside the CDR3, the full variable domain is SQTIHQWPATLVQPVGSPLSLECTVEGTSNPNLYWYRQAAGRGLQLLFYSVGIGQISSEVPQNLSASRPQDRQFILSSKKLLLSDSGFYLCAWSPGLAGVADTQYFGPGTRLTVL.

The rearrangement joins TRBV24-1 to TRBJ2-3; 9 nucleotides match TRBD2. V lost 5 bases, J lost 4 bases, and 9 bases stayed unmatched. In germline, CDR1 is KGHDR, CDR2 SFDVKD. The CDR3 extends over 16 amino acids. The CDR3 DNA is TGTGCCACCAGTGTTGTAGCGGGAGTCGGCCCAGATACGCAGTATTTT. Encoded protein: CATSVVAGVGPDTQYF.

The V call is TRBV7-2, the J call TRBJ1-5, with D perhaps TRBD1 (6 bases). Germline loops: CDR1 SGHTA, CDR2 FQGNSA. The CDR3 contains 14 residues. With 1 base removed from V and 5 bases from J, the gap between germline ends came to 9 bases. The CDR3: CASSLDGGYQPQHF. As DNA, the CDR3 is TGTGCCAGCAGCTTAGATGGGGGCTATCAGCCCCAGCATTTT.

CDR3 nucleotide sequence: TGCGCCAGCAGCCACAGGGTTAACACTGAAGCTTTCTTT. Translation gives CASSHRVNTEAFF. This chain joins TRBV5-1 and TRBJ1-1, with D tentatively TRBD1 (6 bases). V was pared by 4 bases and J by 2 bases, with 9 bases between. Germline V gene sequence: CDR1 SGHRS, CDR2 YFSETQ. This CDR3 comprises 13 residues.

This clone was detected only once. The chain combines TRBV27 with TRBJ2-3, with D maybe TRBD2 (5 bases). From germline, CDR1 is MNHEY and CDR2 SMNVEV (reference sequence). V lost 4 bases and J 6 bases, leaving 11 bases between the germline ends. The CDR3 runs to 13 residues. CDR3 nucleotides: TGTGCCAGCAGTTCCTACAGCGGCGATACGCAGTATTTT. Protein: CASSSYSGDTQYF.

The gene calls are TRBV27 and TRBJ1-2; tentative D call: TRBD1 (6 bases). V dropped 1 base and J dropped 12 bases, with 18 bases sitting between them. Germline V gives CDR1 MNHEY, CDR2 SMNVEV (reference sequence). The CDR3 runs to 14 residues. CDR3 coding DNA: TGTGCCAGCAGTTTATTTAGGGGGGCAGACCCTCACACCTTC. This translates into CASSLFRGADPHTF.

J is TRBJ1-3 and V is TRBV6-1, with D uncertain. Germline CDR1 and CDR2: MNHNS and SASEGT. CDR3 length equals 14 residues. The V end was cut by 1 base, the J end by 2 bases, with 6 bases between. CDR3 sequence reads: CASSEGGPGNTIYF. The CDR3 coding sequence is TGTGCCAGCAGTGAAGGAGGGCCTGGAAACACCATATATTTT.

This sequence joins TRBV4-2 and TRBJ2-7; TRBD2 aligns across 8 bases. Germline-derived CDR1 and CDR2 are LGHNA and YNFKEQ. CDR3 size: 16 residues. The trim removed 0 bases at V and 7 bases at J, leaving 11 bases unmatched. The CDR3 DNA reads as TGTGCCAGCAGCCAAGAGGGGACTAGAAACGGGGGGGAGCAGTACTTC. It encodes CASSQEGTRNGGEQYF.

The chain is built from TRBV7-2 and TRBJ1-2; 7 positions match TRBD1. Germline V gives CDR1 SGHTA, CDR2 FQGNSA. This CDR3 spans 14 amino acids. The V gene end was trimmed by 1 base and the J gene end by 8 bases; junction bases not matched to a gene: 7. The CDR3 DNA reads as TGTGCCAGCAGCTTAGACAGGGGTCAGGGGGGCTACACCTTC. Translating gives CASSLDRGQGGYTF.

The rearrangement links TRBV19 to TRBJ2-3; D might be TRBD1 or TRBD2, each matching 7 bases. The CDR3 contains 14 residues. Germline V gene sequence: CDR1 LNHDA, CDR2 SQIVND (reference sequence). Trimming removed 10 bases at V and 4 bases at J, with 18 bases between. The CDR3: CAISDREGSDTQYF. CDR3 in DNA: TGTGCCATCTCCGACAGGGAGGGTTCAGATACGCAGTATTTT. The full variable domain, completed using reference TRBV19 and TRBJ2-3, is DGGITQSPKYLFRKEGQNVTLSCEQNLNHDAMYWYRQDPGQGLRLIYYSQIVNDFQKGDIAEGYSVSREKKESFPLTVTSAQKNPTAFYLCAISDREGSDTQYFGPGTRLTVL.

This rearrangement joins TRBV12-3 or TRBV12-4 to TRBJ2-6; D is unclear. CDR3 size: 11 residues. Trimming removed 3 bases from V and 12 bases from J, with 6 bases in between. The CDR3: CASSFPSVLTF. The CDR3 nucleotides read TGTGCCAGCAGTTTTCCTAGCGTCCTGACTTTC.

This chain uses TRBV21-1 with TRBJ2-7; TRBD2, the table's D call, lacks a check against the DNA. TRBV21-1 represents a pseudogene. There are 14 residues in the CDR3. The CDR3 protein is CASSKASSSYEQYF. The CDR3 DNA sequence: TGTGCCAGCAGCAAAGCCTCTAGTTCTTACGAGCAGTACTTC.

V and J are TRBV23-1 and TRBJ2-6; D is unclear. TRBV23-1 has ORF status, its function being uncertain. This CDR3 has 15 residues. V was shortened by 10 bases and J by 0 bases, with 13 bases between the two germline ends. Here the CDR3 DNA reads TGCGCCACCTACCTACTTTACTCTGGGGCCAACGTCCTGACTTTC. It translates to CATYLLYSGANVLTF.

This chain connects TRBV7-8 to TRBJ1-2, with D maybe TRBD1 (6 bases). Germline values: CDR1 SGHVS, CDR2 FQNEAQ. The CDR3 runs 15 residues. Trimming removed 5 bases at V and 8 bases at J, with 21 bases between. The CDR3 DNA reads TGTGCCAGCAGCGTAACCGGGGCCACAGGGTACGGCTACACCTTC. Translating it yields CASSVTGATGYGYTF.

The chain is built from TRBV19 and TRBJ2-7; 10 nucleotides align to TRBD1. Germline CDR1 is LNHDA and CDR2 is SQIVND (reference sequence). V gave up 4 bases and J gave up 4 bases; unmatched junction bases: 7. The CDR3 length is 15 residues. The CDR3, as DNA: TGTGCCAGTAGTAGGGAAGGGACAGGGGTGTACGAGCAGTACTTC. Protein sequence: CASSREGTGVYEQYF.